This entry is about one T cell receptor (beta chain). Trimming stripped 5 bases from V and 7 bases from J, with 14 bases between. The CDR3 covers 13 residues. Germline V gives CDR1 MDHEN, CDR2 SYDVKM. This specimen belongs to a study of cytomegalovirus exposure and HLA in healthy donors. Looking at the study overall: Ancestry clustering placed 81% of roughly 400 genotyped donors in the Caucasian-associated cluster.

60 Vbeta and 13 Jbeta primers were used in PCR. Sequencing was performed with immunoSEQ multiplex PCR; in TCRdb, only in-frame clones are kept and a portion is missing. The sample contains under 200,000 clones, 84% of which appear only once. The specimen was PBMCs. The J gene is TRBJ1-1, the V gene TRBV28; D possibly corresponds to TRBD1 (5 bases). This sequence was found in a man aged 18 to 30 in good health and CMV-seronegative. CDR3 DNA: TGTGCCAGCAGTACGCAAACCGGGGGTGAAGCTTTCTTT. It yields the protein CASSTQTGGEAFF.